The 3 T cell receptor beta chains below all came from one sample that was sequenced in a study of regulatory T cells in long-lasting Graves disease. Combining iRepertoire HTBI primers with Arm-PCR of CDR3 regions, the authors built TCR beta libraries. TCRdb called the multiplex PCR reads again in MiXCR, with one record for every CDR3 protein. This sample yields a few hundred thousand distinct CDR3 sequences, of which roughly 18% are seen a single time; about 15% belongs to the top ten. The time point here: newly diagnosed GD, antithyroid drugs for less than 3 months. Researchers made the TCR library from RNA that was extracted from PBMCs. These data also formed part of another study, on T cells in Graves' hyperthyroidism and ophthalmopathy.

The sample consisted of peripheral blood mononuclear cells (PBMCs), taken at new diagnosis, from a patient treated with antithyroid drugs. These receptors were taken from a woman in her 30s with Graves disease.

This clonotype was seen ten or more times. J is TRBJ1-2 and V is TRBV7-9; tentatively, D is TRBD1 (5 bases). The CDR3 consists of 12 residues. V was shortened by 4 bases and J by 7 bases, with 10 bases between the two germline ends. Germline CDR1 reads SEHNR; CDR2 reads FQNEAQ (reference sequence). The CDR3 protein is CASSSTGGGYTF. The CDR3 nucleotides read TGTGCCAGCAGCTCTACGGGGGGTGGCTACACCTTC.

This clonotype was recorded at least ten times. The chain combines TRBV19 with TRBJ1-1, with 10 bases fitting TRBD1. CDR1 and CDR2 (germline): LNHDA, SQIVND (reference sequence). V lost 10 bases to trimming and J lost 7 bases; unmatched junction nucleotides: 6. This CDR3 is built from 12 residues. The CDR3 protein is CATEDRGIEAFF. CDR3 coding DNA: TGTGCCACTGAGGACAGGGGGATTGAAGCTTTCTTT.

CDR3 loop: CSVLRTGAQGGGNEQFF. In DNA form, the CDR3 reads TGCAGCGTTCTTCGGACAGGGGCCCAGGGGGGCGGCAATGAGCAGTTCTTC. J is TRBJ2-1 and V is TRBV29-1; 9 bases are a match to TRBD1. Germline values: CDR1 SQVTM, CDR2 ANQGSEA. Trimming removed 5 bases from V and 6 bases from J; junction bases left unmatched: 17. The CDR3 loop spans 17 amino acids.